Listed below are T cell receptor beta chains from one sample, sequenced in a study of PD-L1 blockade in urothelial cancer. The assay was immunoSEQ multiplex PCR, and TCRdb's table has in-frame clones only and misses some. The sample consists of about 79,000 clones, around 87% of them appearing once. Specimen: PBMCs, collected around atezolizumab (anti-PD-L1) treatment. The receptors here all came from a man in his fifties or sixties with urothelial cancer. Both conserved end residues are part of each CDR3. The D gene is left open where the match is weak. Expanded clones are given a class, and other clones once, few, many or no size at all.

d_call	v_call	clone_size	j_call	cdr3_aa	cdr3_nt
-	TRBV9	once	TRBJ2-1	CASSFGMLRGEQFF	TGTGCCAGCAGCTTCGGCATGCTCAGGGGTGAGCAGTTCTTC
TRBD1	TRBV6-4	once	TRBJ1-1	CASSQIGQGRTEAFF	TGTGCCAGCAGTCAAATAGGACAGGGGAGGACTGAAGCTTTCTTT
-	TRBV5-5	-	TRBJ1-1	CASSFEYNTEAFF	TGTGCCAGCAGCTTTGAGTATAACACTGAAGCTTTCTTT
-	TRBV5-5	once	TRBJ1-2	CASSLRLGQIGGYTF	TGTGCCAGCAGCTTGCGGTTGGGACAAATAGGAGGCTACACCTTC
TRBD2	TRBV6-5	-	TRBJ2-7	CASRRTRGQGEQYF	TGTGCCAGCAGACGGACTAGAGGTCAGGGCGAGCAGTACTTC
-	TRBV10-3	few	TRBJ1-3	CAISESLQGLYF	TGTGCCATCAGTGAGTCCCTGCAGGGATTATATTTT
-	TRBV10-1	-	TRBJ2-2	CARRDGGAPNTGELFF	TGCGCCAGACGGGACGGCGGGGCTCCGAACACCGGGGAGCTGTTTTTT
TRBD2	TRBV28	-	TRBJ2-3	CASSEWGRGGTDTQYF	TGTGCCAGCAGTGAATGGGGGCGGGGGGGCACAGATACGCAGTATTTT
-	TRBV11-2	-	TRBJ1-2	CASSLAVSGYTF	TGTGCCAGCAGCTTAGCTGTCTCTGGCTACACCTTC
-	TRBV29-1	-	TRBJ2-5	CSVDQRETQYF	TGCAGCGTTGACCAGCGGGAGACCCAGTACTTC
-	TRBV5-8	-	TRBJ2-7	CASSLRGWDSYEQYF	TGTGCCAGCAGCTTGAGGGGTTGGGACTCCTACGAGCAGTACTTC
-	TRBV7-8	-	TRBJ1-5	CASSLVPQKSSNQPQHF	TGTGCCAGCAGCTTAGTCCCCCAGAAGTCCAGCAATCAGCCCCAGCATTTT
TRBD2	TRBV5-4	-	TRBJ2-5	CASSLPGGETQYF	TGTGCCAGCAGTCTCCCGGGGGGAGAGACCCAGTACTTC
TRBD2	TRBV4-1	-	TRBJ2-1	CASSQAPGLASNEQFF	TGCGCCAGCAGCCAAGCCCCTGGACTAGCAAGCAATGAGCAGTTCTTC
TRBD1	TRBV28	-	TRBJ1-6	CASSRQGLNSPLHF	TGTGCCAGCAGCCGACAGGGACTTAATTCACCCCTCCACTTT
-	TRBV18	-	TRBJ1-3	CASSPSLRNSGNTIYF	TGTGCCAGCTCACCAAGTTTGAGGAACTCTGGAAACACCATATATTTT
-	TRBV30	-	TRBJ1-1	CASTRGTNLNTEAFF	TGTGCCTCTACGAGGGGGACTAACCTGAACACTGAAGCTTTCTTT
TRBD2	TRBV18	-	TRBJ2-5	CASSPPWTSGTVKTQYF	TGTGCCAGCTCACCCCCTTGGACTAGCGGGACGGTAAAGACCCAGTACTTC
-	TRBV4-2	-	TRBJ1-5	CASSLDGGGNQPQHF	TGTGCCAGCAGCCTAGACGGAGGGGGCAATCAGCCCCAGCATTTT
TRBD1	TRBV6-5	-	TRBJ2-7	CASSLDRGAAYEQYF	TGTGCCAGCAGCCTCGACAGGGGAGCTGCCTACGAGCAGTACTTC
-	TRBV29-1	-	TRBJ2-3	CSLRKRDTQYF	TGCAGCCTACGAAAGAGGGATACGCAGTATTTT
-	TRBV19	-	TRBJ1-1	CASSIGWQGNTEAFF	TGTGCCAGTAGTATTGGGTGGCAGGGGAACACTGAAGCTTTCTTT
-	TRBV7-6	once	TRBJ2-2	CASSPRGASTGELFF	TGTGCCAGCAGCCCCCGGGGGGCGAGCACCGGGGAGCTGTTTTTT
-	TRBV29-1	once	TRBJ2-3	CSGGASTDTQYF	TGCAGCGGCGGGGCAAGCACAGATACGCAGTATTTT
-	TRBV4-1	-	TRBJ1-2	CASSLGTGQLGYGYTF	TGCGCCAGCAGCCTCGGAACAGGCCAACTTGGGTATGGCTACACCTTC
TRBD1	TRBV7-9	once	TRBJ2-3	CAGQTGARTDTQYF	TGTGCCGGTCAGACAGGGGCTCGGACAGATACGCAGTATTTT
TRBD1	TRBV11-2	-	TRBJ2-1	CASTETGTGGLEQFF	TGTGCCAGCACCGAGACCGGGACAGGGGGCTTGGAGCAGTTCTTC
TRBD1	TRBV6-6	-	TRBJ2-7	CASTNTGQTYEQYF	TGTGCCAGCACGAATACGGGACAGACATACGAGCAGTACTTC
TRBD1	TRBV19	-	TRBJ2-7	CASQPGTGAYEQYF	TGTGCCAGTCAGCCCGGGACAGGGGCCTACGAGCAGTACTTC
TRBD1	TRBV30	-	TRBJ1-4	CAWRDRQGGNEKLFF	TGTGCCTGGAGGGACCGACAGGGGGGAAATGAAAAACTGTTTTTT
-	TRBV19	-	TRBJ2-5	CASGNRAETQYF	TGTGCCAGTGGGAACAGGGCTGAGACCCAGTACTTC
-	TRBV4-2	-	TRBJ2-3	CASSQEDYLPRDTQYF	TGTGCCAGCAGCCAAGAGGACTACCTCCCACGAGATACGCAGTATTTT
-	TRBV29-1	-	TRBJ1-5	CSVGAGGNQPQHF	TGCAGCGTTGGGGCCGGGGGGAATCAGCCCCAGCATTTT
-	TRBV13	-	TRBJ1-2	CASSLGTGWSGYTF	TGTGCCAGCAGCTTAGGAACGGGGTGGTCTGGCTACACCTTC
TRBD1	TRBV2	-	TRBJ2-3	CASSARTGVTDTQYF	TGTGCCAGCAGTGCTAGGACAGGGGTTACAGATACGCAGTATTTT
-	TRBV7-9	-	TRBJ2-2	CASSPRGTVNTGELFF	TGTGCCAGCAGCCCCCGGGGGACAGTTAACACCGGGGAGCTGTTTTTT
-	TRBV7-2	-	TRBJ2-7	CASSLSVLRNYEQYF	TGTGCCAGCAGCTTAAGCGTGTTACGAAACTACGAGCAGTACTTC